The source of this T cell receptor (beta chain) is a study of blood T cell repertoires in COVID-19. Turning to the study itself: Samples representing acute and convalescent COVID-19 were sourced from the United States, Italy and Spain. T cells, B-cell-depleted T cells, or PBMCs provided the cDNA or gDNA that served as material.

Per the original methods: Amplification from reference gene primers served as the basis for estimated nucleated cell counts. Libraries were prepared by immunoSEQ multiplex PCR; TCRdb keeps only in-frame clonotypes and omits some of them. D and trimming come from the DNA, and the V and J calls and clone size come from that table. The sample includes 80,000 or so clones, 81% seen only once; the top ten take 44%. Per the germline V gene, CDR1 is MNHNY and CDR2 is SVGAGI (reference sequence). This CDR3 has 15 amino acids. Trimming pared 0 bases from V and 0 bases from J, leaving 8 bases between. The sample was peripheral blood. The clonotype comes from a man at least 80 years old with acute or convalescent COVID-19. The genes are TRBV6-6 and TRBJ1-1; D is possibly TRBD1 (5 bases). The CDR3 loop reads CASSYSAGMNTEAFF. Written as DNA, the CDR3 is TGTGCCAGCAGTTACTCTGCAGGGATGAACACTGAAGCTTTCTTT.